Given below is one T cell receptor (beta chain) in context. This sample was taken from a study of blood T cell repertoires in COVID-19. Overall study context: Sites across the United States, Italy and Spain contributed samples from acute and convalescent COVID-19. T cells, B-cell-depleted T cells, or PBMCs provided the cDNA or gDNA that served as material.

Authors' processing steps: Estimation of nucleated cell counts relied on the amplification of reference gene primers. Assay: immunoSEQ multiplex PCR; the TCRdb copy retains only in-frame clones and omits some. V and J calls and clone size are those listed in that table; D and trimming were worked out from the DNA. The sample yields about 330,000 clones, approximately 87% seen once. The CDR3 totals 12 residues. V lost 1 base, J lost 6 bases, and 6 bases lay in between. CDR1 is LGHNA and CDR2 is YNFKEQ in the germline V gene. The receptor comes from a woman aged 45-60 years with active or convalescent COVID-19. Sequenced material: peripheral blood. This chain uses TRBV4-2 with TRBJ1-2; no clear D gene. The CDR3 sequence is CASSQALDGYTF. In DNA form, the CDR3 reads TGTGCCAGCAGCCAAGCCCTCGATGGCTACACCTTC.